This T cell receptor beta chain is drawn from a study of OX40 agonist ivuxolimab in advanced cancers. Study information: Each patient was given ivuxolimab into a vein every 2 weeks, at 0.01 to 10 mg/kg.

Study observations and caveats: It was also the case that some nonresponders had low normalized T-cell clonal expansion. In general, CD8+ T cells held more expanded clones than CD4+ did, on average. At doses 0.1 to 3.0 mg/kg, CD4+ and CD8+ clones expanded.

On this clone: Its antigen is as yet unknown.

The length of the CDR3 is 13 residues. CDR1 and CDR2 from the germline V gene are SQVTM and ANQGSEA. Trimming removed 5 bases from V and 2 bases from J; junction bases left unmatched: 4. TCRdb's copy holds only in-frame clones and misses some; the assay was immunoSEQ multiplex PCR. Here the sample spans fewer than 15,000 clones, around 90% being singletons. This sequence was found in an adult with an advanced solid tumor such as melanoma, head and neck, liver or kidney cancer. Sample: CD4+ or CD8+ T cells sorted from blood, taken in a trial of the OX40 agonist ivuxolimab. The chain recombines TRBV29-1 with TRBJ2-7; 9 nucleotides agree with TRBD2. The CDR3 spells CSVSGGIAYEQYF. The CDR3 DNA is TGCAGCGTTAGCGGGGGGATAGCCTACGAGCAGTACTTC.